Shown below are 5 T cell receptor beta chains from a single sample sequenced in a study of PD-1 blockade in mismatch repair-deficient tumors. Sequencing used immunoSEQ multiplex PCR; TCRdb keeps in-frame clones, though not all of them. The repertoire holds 38,000 or so clones, with roughly 85% as singletons. The material sequenced was peripheral blood, taken less than 95 weeks after starting pembrolizumab. The source of these receptors is an adult with mismatch repair-deficient cancer.

V is TRBV14 and J is TRBJ2-2; D is uncertain. The CDR3 is 13 amino acids. The V gene's germline CDR1 is SGHDN and CDR2 FVKESK. V was trimmed by 0 bases and J by 6 bases, leaving 5 bases between them. DNA of the CDR3: TGTGCCAGCAGCCAAGACGGCTCCGGGGAGCTGTTTTTT. Translation gives CASSQDGSGELFF.

This clone has just one count. The V call is TRBV2, the J call TRBJ1-1; D not certain. The CDR3 sequence is 14 residues long. Germline CDR1 reads SNHLY; CDR2 reads FYNNEI. V lost 6 bases and J 1 base, leaving 12 bases between the germline ends. The DNA for the CDR3 is TGTGCCAGCAGGACGACGACATCGAACACTGAAGCTTTCTTT. Translating it yields CASRTTTSNTEAFF. The whole variable domain, filled in from reference TRBV2 and TRBJ1-1, reads EPEVTQTPSHQVTQMGQEVILRCVPISNHLYFYWYRQILGQKVEFLVSFYNNEISEKSEIFDDQFSVERPDGSNFTLKIRSTKLEDSAMYFCASRTTTSNTEAFFGQGTRLTVV.

The chain couples TRBV6-1 to TRBJ2-7; the match to TRBD1 covers 9 bases. The CDR3 loop spans 17 amino acids. Germline values: CDR1 MNHNS, CDR2 SASEGT. V lost 4 bases and J lost 0; bases outside the gene matches: 10. The CDR3 region has the DNA TGTGCCAGCAGTGGGCGAAGAGGGACAGGGAGCTCCTACGAGCAGTACTTC. Residues: CASSGRRGTGSSYEQYF.

The chain joins TRBV10-1 to TRBJ2-1, with TRBD2 identical over 9 bases. From germline, CDR1 is WNHNN and CDR2 SYGVQD (reference sequence). This CDR3 is built from 14 residues. J gave up 6 bases and V 7 bases, and 7 bases lay outside the gene matches. CDR3 bases: TGCGCCAGCAAAGTAGCGGGAGACCCCAATGAGCAGTTCTTC. This encodes CASKVAGDPNEQFF.

J is TRBJ2-7 and V is TRBV21-1; the D call TRBD1 from the table was never checked on the DNA. TRBV21-1 corresponds to a pseudogene. The CDR3 totals 15 residues. The CDR3 DNA is TGTGCCAGCAACCCACAGGGGGTATACTCCTACGAGCAGTACTTC. Translated: CASNPQGVYSYEQYF.